The next 8 T cell receptor beta chains were all read from a single sample in a study of technical replicates of blood from a few donors. Generated by immunoSEQ multiplex PCR, the TCRdb table keeps only in-frame clones and is missing some. Found here are nearly 80,000 clones, approximately 93% of them singletons; the top ten hold less than 0.4%. Source material: T cells isolated from PBMCs. Receptors were obtained from a human donor in good health.

This clone appeared a single time. The genes are TRBV5-1 and TRBJ2-7; 8 nucleotides align to TRBD2. V shed 2 bases, J shed 5 bases, and the junction held 21 bases outside the gene matches. Germline CDR1 SGHRS, CDR2 YFSETQ. The CDR3 runs to 19 residues. The CDR3 DNA reads as TGCGCCAGCAGCTTCCTATATACTAGCGGAATTTCCGCCCTCCACGAGCAGTACTTC. This encodes CASSFLYTSGISALHEQYF. The full variable domain, completed using reference TRBV5-1 and TRBJ2-7, is KAGVTQTPRYLIKTRGQQVTLSCSPISGHRSVSWYQQTPGQGLQFLFEYFSETQRNKGNFPGRFSGRQFSNSRSEMNVSTLELGDSALYLCASSFLYTSGISALHEQYFGPGTRLTVT.

The chain recombines TRBV4-3 with TRBJ2-2; 10 nucleotides align to TRBD1. Germline CDR1 and CDR2: LGHNA and YSLEER. This CDR3 is built from 16 residues. Germline trimming cut 3 bases from V and 5 bases from J; bases unmatched to any gene: 6. The CDR3 sequence is CASSQHDRGPTGELFF. The CDR3 bases are TGCGCCAGCAGCCAGCACGACAGGGGGCCGACCGGGGAGCTGTTTTTT.

V and J are TRBV30 and TRBJ1-2; 9 bases agree with TRBD1. With 3 bases clipped from V and 6 bases from J, the junction kept 5 bases outside the gene matches. CDR1 and CDR2 (germline): GTSNPN, SVGIG (reference sequence). The length of the CDR3 is 13 residues. The CDR3 coding sequence is TGTGCCTGGAGACTACAGGGGGCGGATGGCTACACCTTC. Translated: CAWRLQGADGYTF.

This chain joins TRBV30 and TRBJ2-3; 9 bases match TRBD1. J was trimmed by 6 bases and V by 2 bases; bases with no gene match: 3. CDR3 length equals 13 residues. Germline CDR1 GTSNPN, CDR2 SVGIG (reference sequence). The CDR3, as DNA: TGTGCCTGGAGTTACAGGGGGCGGGATACGCAGTATTTT. It specifies CAWSYRGRDTQYF.

The genes are TRBV29-1 and TRBJ2-5; TRBD1 matches 8 bases. CDR3 length equals 14 residues. V gave up 3 bases and J gave up 3 bases; unmatched junction bases: 6. CDR1 and CDR2 (germline): SQVTM, ANQGSEA. The CDR3 sequence is CSVETGAHEETQYF. The CDR3 DNA follows: TGCAGCGTTGAGACAGGGGCCCATGAAGAGACCCAGTACTTC.

The chain joins TRBV2 to TRBJ2-5; possible D gene TRBD2, 5 bases. The CDR3 spans 13 residues. Germline V gene data show CDR1 as SNHLY and CDR2 as FYNNEI. V lost 4 bases and J 9 bases, leaving 15 bases between the germline ends. The CDR3 reads CASSVLGPRAQYF. Written as DNA, the CDR3 is TGTGCCAGCAGTGTACTAGGGCCGAGGGCCCAGTACTTC.

The chain joins TRBV7-9 to TRBJ2-7, with 9 nucleotides matching TRBD1. The CDR3 loop spans 17 amino acids. The germline V gene has CDR1 SEHNR and CDR2 FQNEAQ (reference sequence). Losses at the gene ends were 8 bases for V and 0 bases for J; bases not matched to a gene: 14. Here the CDR3 DNA reads TGTGCCAGCGGCGGGTTTGGGGACAGGGTCGACTCCTACGAGCAGTACTTC. Its translation is CASGGFGDRVDSYEQYF.

Comments on this clone: The junction and the germline gene differ at one end; a read error may be behind it. The chain recombines TRBV6-5 with TRBJ2-2, with D possibly TRBD2 on 6 matching bases. This CDR3 spans 14 amino acids. Germline values: CDR1 MNHEY, CDR2 SVGAGI. CDR3 bases: TGTGCCAGCACCCGCGGGACGAACGCCGGGGAGCTGTTTTTT. Translating gives CASTRGTNAGELFF.